This is a list of T cell receptor beta chains from one sample in a study of shared clonotypes between healthy human individuals. Sequenced by immunoSEQ multiplex PCR; TCRdb stores in-frame clones only, minus some. The data show roughly 2.4 million clones, more than 90% seen once. Sequencing used naive CD4+ T cells sorted from blood. The receptors stem from a man between 18 and 35 years old in good health. CDR3s leave out the opening cysteine and the closing phenylalanine or tryptophan. The order of the fields is V gene, J gene, CDR3 protein.

TRBV11-2	TRBJ2-7	ASSLDFQSYEQY
TRBV6-5	TRBJ2-7	ASRAGTVSSYEQY
TRBV18	TRBJ1-1	ASSPQENTEAF
TRBV5-1	TRBJ1-3	ASSLAPSSGNTIY
TRBV19	TRBJ2-3	ASSISRAGTDTQY
TRBV2	TRBJ2-2	ASSEGTPDTGELF
TRBV7-9	TRBJ2-5	ASSLGPAGGTPLQETQY
TRBV5-1	TRBJ1-3	ASSAPETGNTIY
TRBV6-6	TRBJ1-5	ASNPQGARSQPQH
TRBV5-1	TRBJ2-3	ASSFNLAATDTQY
TRBV19	TRBJ1-1	ASRGQKNTEAF
TRBV30	TRBJ1-5	AWSYRGNQPQH
TRBV7-9	TRBJ2-2	ASSLASTSGYTGELF
TRBV6-5	TRBJ1-1	ASSKLNTEAF
TRBV27	TRBJ2-7	ASSPRDREYEQY
TRBV4-2	TRBJ2-7	ASSQDYSGDFYEQY
TRBV7-9	TRBJ1-1	ASSDEAF
TRBV5-1	TRBJ1-2	ASSLGRTGIDYGYT
TRBV5-1	TRBJ2-3	ASSVGSSGGTDTQY
TRBV7-6	TRBJ2-1	ASSLALAGGGEQF
TRBV6-6	TRBJ1-1	ASSYAWGSGNTEAF
TRBV7-2	TRBJ2-7	ASSLAGLSAYEQY
TRBV7-9	TRBJ1-1	ASSLGWDINTEAF
TRBV7-9	TRBJ1-6	ASSATESSYNSPLH
TRBV5-1	TRBJ2-5	ASSFYRAQETQY
TRBV5-1	TRBJ1-6	ASSSDYNSPLH
TRBV6-1	TRBJ2-5	ASLKLTQGGETQY
TRBV28	TRBJ2-1	ASSSSPLGNGGQF